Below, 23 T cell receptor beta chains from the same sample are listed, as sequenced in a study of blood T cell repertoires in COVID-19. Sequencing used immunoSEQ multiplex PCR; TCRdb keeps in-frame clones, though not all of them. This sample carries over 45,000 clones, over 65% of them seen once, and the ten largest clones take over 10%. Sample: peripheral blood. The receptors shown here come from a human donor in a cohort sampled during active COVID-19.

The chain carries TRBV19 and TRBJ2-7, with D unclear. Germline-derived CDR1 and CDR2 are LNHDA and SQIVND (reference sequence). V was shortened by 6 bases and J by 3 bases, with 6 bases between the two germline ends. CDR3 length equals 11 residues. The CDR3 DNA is TGTGCCAGTAGCCTAGGCTACGAGCAGTACTTC. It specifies CASSLGYEQYF.

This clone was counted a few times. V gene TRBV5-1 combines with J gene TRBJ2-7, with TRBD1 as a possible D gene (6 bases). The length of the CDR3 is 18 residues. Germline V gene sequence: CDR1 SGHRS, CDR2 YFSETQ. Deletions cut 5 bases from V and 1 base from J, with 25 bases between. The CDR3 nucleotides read TGCGCCAGCAGAGGCGCTCTGTCATGGCAGGGGCCATCCTACGAGCAGTACTTC. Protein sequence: CASRGALSWQGPSYEQYF.

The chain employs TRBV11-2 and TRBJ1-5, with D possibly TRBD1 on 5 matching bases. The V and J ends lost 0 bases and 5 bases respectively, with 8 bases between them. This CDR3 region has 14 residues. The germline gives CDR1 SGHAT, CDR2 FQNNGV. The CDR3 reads CASSLDRAYQPQHF. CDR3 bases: TGTGCCAGCAGCTTAGACAGGGCTTATCAGCCCCAGCATTTT.

CDR3: CSAVRAGYQETQYF. CDR3 in DNA: TGCAGCGCCGTCCGTGCAGGCTACCAAGAGACCCAGTACTTC. The J gene is TRBJ2-5, the V gene TRBV29-1; D not certain. V shed 7 bases and J shed 0 bases, with 15 bases lying between them. The germline V gene has CDR1 SQVTM and CDR2 ANQGSEA. The CDR3 loop spans 14 amino acids.

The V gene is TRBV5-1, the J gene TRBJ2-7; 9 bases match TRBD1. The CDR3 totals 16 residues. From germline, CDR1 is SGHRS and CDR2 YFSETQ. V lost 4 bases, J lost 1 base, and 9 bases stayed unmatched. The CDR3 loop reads CASSALGQGDSYEQYF. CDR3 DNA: TGCGCCAGCAGCGCACTGGGACAGGGAGATTCCTACGAGCAGTACTTC.

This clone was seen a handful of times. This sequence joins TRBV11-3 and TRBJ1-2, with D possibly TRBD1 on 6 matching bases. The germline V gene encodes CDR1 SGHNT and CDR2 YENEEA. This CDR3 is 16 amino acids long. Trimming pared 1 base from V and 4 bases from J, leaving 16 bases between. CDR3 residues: CASSLGVRGSLYGYTF. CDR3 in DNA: TGTGCCAGCAGCTTAGGGGTCAGGGGATCCCTCTATGGCTACACCTTC. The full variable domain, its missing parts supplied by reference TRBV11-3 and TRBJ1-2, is EAGVVQSPRYKIIEKKQPVAFWCNPISGHNTLYWYLQNLGQGPELLIRYENEEAVDDSQLPKDRFSAERLKGVDSTLKIQPAELGDSAVYLCASSLGVRGSLYGYTFGSGTRLTVV.

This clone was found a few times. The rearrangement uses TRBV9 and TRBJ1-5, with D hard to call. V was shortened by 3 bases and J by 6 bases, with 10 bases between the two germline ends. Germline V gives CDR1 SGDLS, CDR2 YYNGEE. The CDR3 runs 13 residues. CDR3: CASSDMAGQPQHF. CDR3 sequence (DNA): TGTGCCAGCAGCGATATGGCGGGTCAGCCCCAGCATTTT.

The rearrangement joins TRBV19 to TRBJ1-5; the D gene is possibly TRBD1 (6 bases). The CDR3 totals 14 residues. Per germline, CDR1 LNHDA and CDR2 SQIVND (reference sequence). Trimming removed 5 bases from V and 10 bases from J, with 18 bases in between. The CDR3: CASSGPQGLRPQHF. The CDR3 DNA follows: TGTGCCAGTAGTGGACCACAGGGATTACGTCCCCAGCATTTT.

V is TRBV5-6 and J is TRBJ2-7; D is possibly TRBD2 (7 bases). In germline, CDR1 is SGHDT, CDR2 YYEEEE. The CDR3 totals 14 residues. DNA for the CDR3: TGTGATATCGGGGGGCCTACTATCTCCTACGAGCAGTACTTC. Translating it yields CDIGGPTISYEQYF.

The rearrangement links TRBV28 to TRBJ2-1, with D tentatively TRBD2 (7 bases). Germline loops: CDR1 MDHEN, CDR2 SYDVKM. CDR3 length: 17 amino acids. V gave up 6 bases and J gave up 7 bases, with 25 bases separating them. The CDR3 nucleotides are TGTGCCAGCAGACCTACGGGGGGCTTAGTTGGGCCTAATGAGCAGTTCTTC. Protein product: CASRPTGGLVGPNEQFF.

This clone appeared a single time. CDR3 in amino acids: CASSQDGGYRGYEQYF. The CDR3 DNA reads TGCGCCAGCAGCCAAGATGGTGGATACAGGGGTTACGAGCAGTACTTC. The genes are TRBV4-1 and TRBJ2-7; the match to TRBD1 covers 7 bases. V lost 0 bases, J lost 4 bases, and 9 bases stayed unmatched. This CDR3 has 16 amino acids. Germline V gene lookup returns CDR1 MGHRA and CDR2 YSYEKL.

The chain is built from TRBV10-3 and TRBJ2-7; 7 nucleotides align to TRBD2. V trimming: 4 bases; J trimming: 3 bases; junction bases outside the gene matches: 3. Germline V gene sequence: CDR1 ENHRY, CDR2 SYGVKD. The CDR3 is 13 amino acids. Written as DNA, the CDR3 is TGTGCCATCAGTGGGGGGGGTCTCTACGAGCAGTACTTC. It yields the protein CAISGGGLYEQYF.

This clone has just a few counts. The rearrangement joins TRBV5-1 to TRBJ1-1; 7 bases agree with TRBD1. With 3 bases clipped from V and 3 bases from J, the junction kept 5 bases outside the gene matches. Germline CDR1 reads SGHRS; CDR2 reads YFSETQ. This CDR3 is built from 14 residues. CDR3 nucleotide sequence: TGCGCCAGCAGCTCTATAGGACAGGACACTGAAGCTTTCTTT. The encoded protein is CASSSIGQDTEAFF.

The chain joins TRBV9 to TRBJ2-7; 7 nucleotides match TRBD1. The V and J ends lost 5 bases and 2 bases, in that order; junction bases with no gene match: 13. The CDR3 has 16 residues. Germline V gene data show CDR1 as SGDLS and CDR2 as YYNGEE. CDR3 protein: CASSQNPLGTAYEQYF. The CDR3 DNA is TGTGCCAGCAGTCAAAACCCCCTCGGGACAGCCTACGAGCAGTACTTC.

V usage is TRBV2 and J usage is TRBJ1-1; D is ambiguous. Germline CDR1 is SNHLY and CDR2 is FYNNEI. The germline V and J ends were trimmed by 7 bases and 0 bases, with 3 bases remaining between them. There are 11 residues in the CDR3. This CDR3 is CASTVNTEAFF. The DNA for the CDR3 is TGTGCCAGCACGGTGAACACTGAAGCTTTCTTT.

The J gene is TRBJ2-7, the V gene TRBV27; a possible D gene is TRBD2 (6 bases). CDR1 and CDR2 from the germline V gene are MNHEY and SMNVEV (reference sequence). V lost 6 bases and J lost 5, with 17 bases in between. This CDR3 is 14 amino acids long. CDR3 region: CASRSDGAGHEQYF. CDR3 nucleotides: TGTGCCAGCAGGTCAGACGGAGCGGGCCACGAGCAGTACTTC.

CDR3: CATSRGPRFSGNTIYF. The CDR3 region has the DNA TGTGCCACCAGCAGAGGTCCCAGGTTCTCTGGAAACACCATATATTTT. The chain couples TRBV15 to TRBJ1-3; D gene uncertain. V lost 1 base, J lost 0 bases, and 10 bases lay in between. CDR1 and CDR2 (germline): LNHNV, YYDKDF (reference sequence). The CDR3 runs to 16 residues.

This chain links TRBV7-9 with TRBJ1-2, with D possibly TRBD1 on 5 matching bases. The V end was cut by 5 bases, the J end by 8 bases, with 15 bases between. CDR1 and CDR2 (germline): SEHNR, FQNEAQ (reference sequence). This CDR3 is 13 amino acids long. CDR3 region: CASSRLRGYGYTF. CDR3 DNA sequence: TGTGCCAGCAGCCGACTTAGGGGTTACGGCTACACCTTC.

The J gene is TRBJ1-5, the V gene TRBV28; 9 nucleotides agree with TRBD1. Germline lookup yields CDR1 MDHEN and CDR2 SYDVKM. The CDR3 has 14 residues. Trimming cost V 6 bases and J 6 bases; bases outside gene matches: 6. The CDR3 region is CASSGTGNGQPQHF. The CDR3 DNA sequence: TGTGCCAGCAGCGGGACAGGGAATGGTCAGCCCCAGCATTTT.

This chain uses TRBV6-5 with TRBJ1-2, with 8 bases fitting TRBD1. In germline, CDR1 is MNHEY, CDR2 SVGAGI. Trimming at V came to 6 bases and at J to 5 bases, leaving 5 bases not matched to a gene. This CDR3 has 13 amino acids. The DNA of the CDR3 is TGTGCCAGCAGGACAGGGGAGTGGTATGGCTACACCTTC. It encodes CASRTGEWYGYTF.

The CDR3 here is CASMAQTTDTQYF. Here the CDR3 DNA reads TGTGCCAGCATGGCCCAAACCACAGATACGCAGTATTTT. The chain combines TRBV6-5 with TRBJ2-3, with D unresolved. CDR1 MNHEY and CDR2 SVGAGI come from the germline V gene. The CDR3 is made up of 13 amino acids. The V end lost 7 bases, the J end lost 2 bases, and 10 bases lay between the germline ends.

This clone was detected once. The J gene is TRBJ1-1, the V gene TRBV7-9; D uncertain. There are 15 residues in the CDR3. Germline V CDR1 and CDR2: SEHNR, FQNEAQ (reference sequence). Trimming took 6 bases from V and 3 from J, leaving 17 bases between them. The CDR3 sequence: CASSRSPEDHTEAFF. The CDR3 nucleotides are TGTGCCAGCAGTCGATCACCGGAGGACCACACTGAAGCTTTCTTT.

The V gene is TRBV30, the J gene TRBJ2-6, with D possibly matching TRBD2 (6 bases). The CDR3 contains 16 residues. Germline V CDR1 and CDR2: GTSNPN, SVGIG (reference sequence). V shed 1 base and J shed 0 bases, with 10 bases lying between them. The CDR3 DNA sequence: TGTGCCTGGAGTGCGGGAGCTTACTCTGGGGCCAACGTCCTGACTTTC. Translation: CAWSAGAYSGANVLTF.